The 29 T cell receptor beta chains below come from one sample, sequenced in a study of Ad26.COV2.S vaccination and SARS-CoV-2 variants. Stated treatment: about 20 received Ad26.COV2.S at low or high dose, single or two shots; 5 received placebo; per-sample allocation not given. Day 63 after the first injection of vaccine or placebo was the sampling time. Clones were sequenced by immunoSEQ multiplex PCR, and TCRdb holds only the in-frame ones, with some missing. The sample includes 380,000 or so clones, around nine tenths of them seen just once. The sample consisted of peripheral blood, taken in a trial of Ad26.COV2.S vaccine versus placebo. All receptors derive from a person between 18 and 60 years old who received the Ad26.COV2.S COVID-19 vaccine or a placebo.

The chain employs TRBV2 and TRBJ1-1; the D gene is possibly TRBD1 (5 bases). Germline CDR1 is SNHLY and CDR2 is FYNNEI. This CDR3 has 14 residues. CDR3 sequence: CANGREPVGTEAFF. The DNA for the CDR3 is TGTGCGAACGGCAGGGAGCCCGTCGGCACTGAAGCTTTCTTT.

This clone was seen a single time. Here the CDR3 DNA reads TGTGCCAGCAGCCCATTACAGGGTATGTCCTACAATGAGCAGTTCTTC. It codes for CASSPLQGMSYNEQFF. The V gene is TRBV7-9, the J gene TRBJ2-1, with D perhaps TRBD1 (6 bases). This CDR3 has 16 amino acids. Germline assignment: CDR1 SEHNR and CDR2 FQNEAQ (reference sequence). Trimming took off 5 bases at V and 1 base at J, with 15 bases between the two ends.

This chain joins TRBV6-5 and TRBJ1-5; 7 bases map to TRBD1. With 5 bases clipped from V and 2 bases from J, the junction kept 6 bases outside the gene matches. This CDR3 region has 15 residues. Germline V CDR1 and CDR2: MNHEY, SVGAGI. The CDR3 reads CASSPDRDGNQPQHF. CDR3 coding DNA: TGTGCCAGCAGTCCAGACAGGGACGGCAATCAGCCCCAGCATTTT.

The chain recombines TRBV19 with TRBJ1-5; D remains ambiguous. Between the trimmed V and J ends, which lost 5 bases and 3 bases, there was a span of 5 bases. From germline, CDR1 is LNHDA and CDR2 SQIVND (reference sequence). The CDR3 runs 12 residues. CDR3: CASSLNNQPQHF. DNA for the CDR3: TGTGCCAGTAGTTTGAACAATCAGCCCCAGCATTTT.

The rearrangement uses TRBV5-5 and TRBJ1-4; the match to TRBD1 covers 10 bases. This CDR3 spans 14 amino acids. Trimming removed 4 bases from V and 10 bases from J; junction bases left unmatched: 7. Germline values: CDR1 SGHKS, CDR2 YYEKEE (reference sequence). In DNA form, the CDR3 reads TGTGCCAGCAGCGAGGGACAGGGGTTAGTAAAACTGTTTTTT. Protein sequence: CASSEGQGLVKLFF.

The chain employs TRBV5-1 and TRBJ1-2; D unclear. V was clipped by 0 bases and J by 4 bases, with 13 bases between them. This CDR3 has 15 residues. Germline values: CDR1 SGHRS, CDR2 YFSETQ. In DNA, the CDR3 is TGCGCCAGCAGCTTGGCCGCAGGCTCTGGCTATGGCTACACCTTC. This sequence encodes CASSLAAGSGYGYTF. Using reference TRBV5-1 and TRBJ1-2 for the parts outside the CDR3, the full variable domain is KAGVTQTPRYLIKTRGQQVTLSCSPISGHRSVSWYQQTPGQGLQFLFEYFSETQRNKGNFPGRFSGRQFSNSRSEMNVSTLELGDSALYLCASSLAAGSGYGYTFGSGTRLTVV.

In regard to this clone: The same CDR3 arises from other DNA sequences in this sample as well. This chain uses TRBV2 with TRBJ1-1; 8 bases match TRBD1. The CDR3 length is 15 residues. After removal of 4 bases from V and 1 base from J, the junction contained 5 bases not matched to a gene. Germline CDR1 is SNHLY and CDR2 is FYNNEI. This CDR3 reads CASSGQGAPNTEAFF. The CDR3, as DNA: TGTGCCAGCAGTGGGCAGGGGGCGCCGAACACTGAAGCTTTCTTT.

CDR3 nucleotides: TGTGCCAGCAGTCCGAAAGACAGGGTATGGAACGAGCAGTACTTC. Its protein is CASSPKDRVWNEQYF. The chain couples TRBV28 to TRBJ2-7; 7 positions agree with TRBD1. Germline V lookup: CDR1 MDHEN, CDR2 SYDVKM. CDR3 length equals 15 residues. With 5 bases clipped from V and 5 bases from J, the junction kept 12 bases outside the gene matches.

This chain connects TRBV9 to TRBJ1-4, with D possibly being TRBD1 (5 bases). Trimming stripped 4 bases from V and 0 bases from J, with 7 bases between. The germline V gene encodes CDR1 SGDLS and CDR2 YYNGEE. This CDR3 spans 14 amino acids. CDR3 sequence (DNA): TGTGCCAGCAGCCGGGACGCAACTAATGAAAAACTGTTTTTT. Protein product: CASSRDATNEKLFF.

The chain links TRBV5-5 to TRBJ1-2; 8 bases agree with TRBD1. From germline, CDR1 is SGHKS and CDR2 YYEKEE (reference sequence). The CDR3 extends over 15 amino acids. Trimming at V came to 4 bases and at J to 4 bases, leaving 9 bases not matched to a gene. The CDR3 region is CASSPGQAYSYGYTF. The CDR3 nucleotides read TGTGCCAGCAGCCCGGGACAGGCCTACTCCTATGGCTACACCTTC.

The V and J genes are TRBV6-2 or TRBV6-3 and TRBJ2-2; maybe TRBD2 (5 bases). Germline loops: CDR1 MNHEY, CDR2 SVGEGT. Between the trimmed V and J ends, which lost 0 bases and 6 bases, there was a span of 11 bases. There are 15 residues in the CDR3. The CDR3 loop is CASSYSDTEAGELFF. CDR3 in DNA: TGTGCCAGCAGTTACTCCGATACGGAGGCCGGGGAGCTGTTTTTT.

This sequence joins TRBV18 and TRBJ1-3; D remains unclear. The CDR3 has 14 residues. Trimming cost V 4 bases and J 0 bases, with 7 bases left between them. Germline loops: CDR1 KGHSH, CDR2 LQKENI. This chain's CDR3 is CASSRRDSGNTIYF. For the CDR3, the DNA is TGTGCCAGCTCACGGAGGGACTCTGGAAACACCATATATTTT.

The chain joins TRBV5-1 to TRBJ2-4, with 7 bases aligning to TRBD2. Per the germline V gene, CDR1 is SGHRS and CDR2 is YFSETQ. The CDR3 has 15 residues. The junction had 4 bases not matched to a gene; V was cut back by 4 bases and J by 0 bases. CDR3 coding DNA: TGCGCCAGCAGCCCAGGCGGGGGAGCCAAAAACATTCAGTACTTC. Protein product: CASSPGGGAKNIQYF.

The gene calls are TRBV6-5 and TRBJ2-6; D is uncertain. The germline V gene encodes CDR1 MNHEY and CDR2 SVGAGI. V shed 2 bases and J shed 4 bases, with 9 bases lying between them. The CDR3 runs 15 residues. The CDR3 DNA follows: TGTGCCAGCAGTTACGGAGATCCCGGGGCCAACGTCCTGACTTTC. This gives the protein CASSYGDPGANVLTF.

This rearrangement joins TRBV11-2 to TRBJ2-6; D is uncertain. V lost 1 base and J 4 bases, leaving 5 bases between the germline ends. The CDR3 loop spans 14 amino acids. Germline V gives CDR1 SGHAT, CDR2 FQNNGV. CDR3 sequence reads: CASSLARGANVLTF. The CDR3 DNA sequence: TGTGCCAGCAGCTTAGCGAGGGGGGCCAACGTCCTGACTTTC.

The rearrangement joins TRBV28 to TRBJ2-7, with 11 bases lining up with TRBD2. Germline values: CDR1 MDHEN, CDR2 SYDVKM. Trimming cost V 6 bases and J 5 bases; bases outside gene matches: 9. This CDR3 contains 15 residues. This CDR3 is CASRPLAGGGHEQYF. The DNA of the CDR3 is TGTGCCAGCAGACCTCTAGCGGGAGGCGGCCACGAGCAGTACTTC.

CDR3 residues: CASRDGVLGNSPLHF. DNA of the CDR3: TGCGCCAGCAGAGATGGAGTGCTTGGGAATTCACCCCTCCACTTT. The gene calls are TRBV5-1 and TRBJ1-6; D uncertain. Deletions cut 5 bases from V and 7 bases from J, with 16 bases between. Germline lookup yields CDR1 SGHRS and CDR2 YFSETQ. CDR3 length equals 15 residues. Together with reference TRBV5-1 and TRBJ1-6, the CDR3 gives the full variable domain: KAGVTQTPRYLIKTRGQQVTLSCSPISGHRSVSWYQQTPGQGLQFLFEYFSETQRNKGNFPGRFSGRQFSNSRSEMNVSTLELGDSALYLCASRDGVLGNSPLHFGNGTRLTVT.

This sequence joins TRBV9 and TRBJ2-3; 10 nucleotides align to TRBD2. CDR3 size: 16 residues. Germline trimming cut 1 base from V and 2 bases from J; bases unmatched to any gene: 4. CDR1 is SGDLS and CDR2 is YYNGEE in the germline V gene. DNA for the CDR3: TGTGCCAGCAGCGTAAGGCTAGCGGGAGACACAGATACGCAGTATTTT. Translating it yields CASSVRLAGDTDTQYF.

This chain connects TRBV4-1 to TRBJ2-2, with D possibly matching TRBD1 (5 bases). The germline V and J ends were trimmed by 2 bases and 6 bases, with 13 bases remaining between them. The CDR3 has 15 amino acids. Germline values: CDR1 MGHRA, CDR2 YSYEKL. CDR3 sequence: CASSQRQPPSGELFF. Written as DNA, the CDR3 is TGCGCCAGCAGCCAAAGACAGCCCCCCTCCGGGGAGCTGTTTTTT.

The chain combines TRBV6-5 with TRBJ2-1; D assignment may be TRBD1 or TRBD2 (5 bases each). V was trimmed by 2 bases and J by 0 bases, leaving 8 bases between them. Germline CDR1 reads MNHEY; CDR2 reads SVGAGI. The CDR3 is 15 amino acids. The CDR3 sequence is CASSYRGRSYNEQFF. CDR3 nucleotides: TGTGCCAGCAGTTACCGGGGCCGCTCCTACAATGAGCAGTTCTTC.

The gene calls are TRBV7-2 and TRBJ2-6, with D perhaps TRBD1 (6 bases). V was trimmed by 4 bases and J by 4 bases, leaving 17 bases between them. The germline CDR1 and CDR2 sequences are SGHTA and FQGNSA. This CDR3 contains 17 residues. Here the CDR3 DNA reads TGTGCCAGCAGCTCACAGGGCGGGTTGGCCGGGGCCAACGTCCTGACTTTC. Translation: CASSSQGGLAGANVLTF.

This clone was picked up one time. The V gene is TRBV27, the J gene TRBJ2-5; weak D call: TRBD2 (6 bases). V lost 6 bases to trimming and J lost 2 bases, with 22 bases between them. Germline CDR1 and CDR2: MNHEY and SMNVEV (reference sequence). The CDR3 contains 17 residues. CDR3 loop: CASRRVGSIAEQETQYF. The CDR3 nucleotides read TGTGCCAGCAGAAGGGTGGGGTCAATAGCGGAGCAAGAGACCCAGTACTTC.

The CDR3 nucleotides are TGTGCCAGCAGCTACCTACAGGGGGAGAGCGGGGAGCTGTTTTTT. It translates to CASSYLQGESGELFF. The chain carries TRBV7-9 and TRBJ2-2; 8 nucleotides line up with TRBD1. The CDR3 length is 15 residues. Unmatched junction bases numbered 8, after V lost 4 bases and J lost 7 bases. CDR1 and CDR2 (germline): SEHNR, FQNEAQ (reference sequence).

The chain employs TRBV28 and TRBJ2-7; a weak D match, TRBD2 (5 bases). V lost 3 bases and J lost 0, with 15 bases in between. The germline V gene encodes CDR1 MDHEN and CDR2 SYDVKM. The CDR3 runs to 16 residues. For the CDR3, the DNA is TGTGCCAGCAGTTTCGAGTTGGGGAGCCCCTCCTACGAGCAGTACTTC. It encodes CASSFELGSPSYEQYF.

This clone was observed a few times. CDR3 in amino acids: CASSETFYRGGNYGYTF. In nucleotides, the CDR3 is TGTGCCAGCAGTGAAACCTTTTACAGGGGTGGAAACTATGGCTACACCTTC. This chain links TRBV6-1 with TRBJ1-2, with 7 bases lining up with TRBD1. J lost 2 bases, V lost 2 bases, and 11 bases had no gene match. Germline V gives CDR1 MNHNS, CDR2 SASEGT. The CDR3 length is 17 residues.

This chain connects TRBV3-1 (or the pseudogene TRBV3-2) to TRBJ1-1; D not resolved. This CDR3 region has 12 residues. Trimming took 7 bases from V and 1 from J, leaving 7 bases between them. Germline V lookup: CDR1 LGHDT, CDR2 YNNKEL (reference sequence). CDR3 sequence: CASNHGNTEAFF. The CDR3 nucleotides read TGTGCCAGCAACCACGGGAACACTGAAGCTTTCTTT.

The genes are TRBV28 and TRBJ1-5; the D gene is possibly TRBD1 (5 bases). The germline CDR1 and CDR2 sequences are MDHEN and SYDVKM. The CDR3 length is 17 residues. Trimming removed 6 bases at V and 0 bases at J, with 18 bases between. CDR3 sequence: CASSRIDSLYSNQPQHF. The CDR3 region has the DNA TGTGCCAGCAGCAGGATCGACAGTCTCTATAGCAATCAGCCCCAGCATTTT.

V is TRBV3-1 (or the pseudogene TRBV3-2) and J is TRBJ2-1; tentatively, D is TRBD2 (5 bases). The CDR3 contains 16 residues. Germline V lookup: CDR1 LGHDT, CDR2 YNNKEL (reference sequence). V gave up 6 bases and J gave up 4 bases, with 19 bases separating them. The CDR3 loop reads CASSPSSLGNYNEQFF. Here the CDR3 DNA reads TGTGCCAGCAGTCCAAGTTCACTAGGGAATTACAATGAGCAGTTCTTC.

The chain has TRBV5-1 and TRBJ2-7, with TRBD1 matching over 10 bases. The CDR3 loop spans 14 amino acids. Germline CDR1 reads SGHRS; CDR2 reads YFSETQ. Trimming cost V 0 bases and J 7 bases; bases outside gene matches: 4. The CDR3 sequence: CASSLGQGAREQYF. The CDR3, as DNA: TGCGCCAGCAGCTTGGGACAGGGGGCGCGGGAGCAGTACTTC. The full variable domain, rest sourced from reference TRBV5-1 and TRBJ2-7, is KAGVTQTPRYLIKTRGQQVTLSCSPISGHRSVSWYQQTPGQGLQFLFEYFSETQRNKGNFPGRFSGRQFSNSRSEMNVSTLELGDSALYLCASSLGQGAREQYFGPGTRLTVT.